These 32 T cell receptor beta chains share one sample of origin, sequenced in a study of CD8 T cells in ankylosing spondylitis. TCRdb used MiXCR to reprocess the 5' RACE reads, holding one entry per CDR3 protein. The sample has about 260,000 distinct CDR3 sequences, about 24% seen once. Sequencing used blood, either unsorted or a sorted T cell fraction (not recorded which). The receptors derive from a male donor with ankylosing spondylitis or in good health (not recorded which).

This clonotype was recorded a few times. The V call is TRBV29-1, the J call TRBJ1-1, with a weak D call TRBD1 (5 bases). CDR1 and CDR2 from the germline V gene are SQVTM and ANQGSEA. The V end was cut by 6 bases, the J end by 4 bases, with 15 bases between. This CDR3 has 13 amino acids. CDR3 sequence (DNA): TGCAGCGTGGAGGCGGGGGTGGGCACTGAAGCTTTCTTT. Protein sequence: CSVEAGVGTEAFF.

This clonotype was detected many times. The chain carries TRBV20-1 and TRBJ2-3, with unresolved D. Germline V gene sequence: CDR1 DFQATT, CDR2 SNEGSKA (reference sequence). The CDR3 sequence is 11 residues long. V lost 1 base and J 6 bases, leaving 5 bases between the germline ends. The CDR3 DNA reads TGCAGTGCTAGAGGCGGCGATACGCAGTATTTT. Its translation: CSARGGDTQYF.

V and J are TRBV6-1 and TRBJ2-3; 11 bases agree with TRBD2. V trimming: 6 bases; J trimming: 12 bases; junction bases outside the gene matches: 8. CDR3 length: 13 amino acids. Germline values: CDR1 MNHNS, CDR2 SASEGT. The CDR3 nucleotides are TGTGCCAGCAGCCAATTTACTAGCGGGGGACAGTATTTT. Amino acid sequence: CASSQFTSGGQYF.

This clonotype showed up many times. The CDR3 nucleotides are TGTGCCAGCAGCTTTTACACTGAAGCTTTCTTT. Its translation: CASSFYTEAFF. This chain connects TRBV5-5 to TRBJ1-1; D not certain. Between the trimmed V and J ends, which lost 2 bases and 3 bases, there was a span of 2 bases. Per germline, CDR1 SGHKS and CDR2 YYEKEE (reference sequence). The CDR3 spans 11 residues.

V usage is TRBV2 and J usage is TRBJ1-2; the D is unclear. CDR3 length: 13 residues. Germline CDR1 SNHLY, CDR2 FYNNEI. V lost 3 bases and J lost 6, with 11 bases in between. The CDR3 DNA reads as TGTGCCAGCAGTGAGAGTCTACTCGATGGCTACACCTTC. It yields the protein CASSESLLDGYTF.

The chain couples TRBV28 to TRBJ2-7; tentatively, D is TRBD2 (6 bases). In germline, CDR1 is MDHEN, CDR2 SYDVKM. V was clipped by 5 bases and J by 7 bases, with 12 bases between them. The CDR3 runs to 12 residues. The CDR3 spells CASSRLGGEQYF. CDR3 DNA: TGTGCCAGCAGTCGACTAGGCGGGGAGCAGTACTTC.

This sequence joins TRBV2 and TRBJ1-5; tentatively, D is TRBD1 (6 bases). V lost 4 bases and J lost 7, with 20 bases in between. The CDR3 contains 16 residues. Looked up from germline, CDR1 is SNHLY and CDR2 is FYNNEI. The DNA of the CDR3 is TGTGCCAGCAGTGGGGCAGGGGTTTCTAAGGGGCAGCCCCAGCATTTT. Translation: CASSGAGVSKGQPQHF.

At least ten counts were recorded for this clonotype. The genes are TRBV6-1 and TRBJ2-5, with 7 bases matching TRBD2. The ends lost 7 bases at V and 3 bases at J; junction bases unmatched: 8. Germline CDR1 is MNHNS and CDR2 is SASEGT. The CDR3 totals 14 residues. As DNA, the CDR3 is TGTGCCAGCACCTCCAGCGGGGCCGAAGAGACCCAGTACTTC. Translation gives CASTSSGAEETQYF.

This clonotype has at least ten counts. This CDR3 is CASSQTWRDEQFF. The CDR3 coding sequence is TGTGCCAGCAGTCAGACATGGCGGGATGAGCAGTTCTTC. The chain couples TRBV2 to TRBJ2-1; a weak D match, TRBD2 (5 bases). The CDR3 is 13 amino acids. Trimming took off 5 bases at V and 8 bases at J, with 13 bases between the two ends. CDR1 is SNHLY, CDR2 FYNNEI, per germline.

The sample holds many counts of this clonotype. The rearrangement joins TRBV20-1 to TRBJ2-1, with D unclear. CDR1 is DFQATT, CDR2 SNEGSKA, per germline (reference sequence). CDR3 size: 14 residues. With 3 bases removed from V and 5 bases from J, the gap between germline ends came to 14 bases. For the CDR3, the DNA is TGCAGTGCTAGGCGGCAGCCCGTTAACAATGAGCAGTTCTTC. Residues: CSARRQPVNNEQFF.

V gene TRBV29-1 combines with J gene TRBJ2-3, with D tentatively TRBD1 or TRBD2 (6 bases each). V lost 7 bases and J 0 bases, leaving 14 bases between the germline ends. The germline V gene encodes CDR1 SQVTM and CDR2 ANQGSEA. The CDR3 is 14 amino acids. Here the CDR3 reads CSAKGGTSTDTQYF. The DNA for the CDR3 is TGCAGCGCCAAGGGGGGAACTAGCACAGATACGCAGTATTTT.

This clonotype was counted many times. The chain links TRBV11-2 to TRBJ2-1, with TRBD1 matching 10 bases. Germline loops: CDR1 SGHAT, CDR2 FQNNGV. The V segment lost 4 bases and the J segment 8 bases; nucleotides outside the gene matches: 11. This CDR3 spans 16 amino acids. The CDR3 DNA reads TGTGCCAGCAGCTCGATACCCGGGACAGGGGCCCATGAGCAGTTCTTC. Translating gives CASSSIPGTGAHEQFF. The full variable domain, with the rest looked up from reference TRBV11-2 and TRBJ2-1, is EAGVAQSPRYKIIEKRQSVAFWCNPISGHATLYWYQQILGQGPKLLIQFQNNGVVDDSQLPKDRFSAERLKGVDSTLKIQPAKLEDSAVYLCASSSIPGTGAHEQFFGPGTRLTVL.

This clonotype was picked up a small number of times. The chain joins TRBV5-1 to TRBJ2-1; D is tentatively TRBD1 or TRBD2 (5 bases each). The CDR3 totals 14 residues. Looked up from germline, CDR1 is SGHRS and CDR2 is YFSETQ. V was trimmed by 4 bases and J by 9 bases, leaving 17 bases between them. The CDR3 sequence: CASSQEGLGSEQFF. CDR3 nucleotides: TGCGCCAGCAGCCAAGAGGGGCTAGGTTCTGAGCAGTTCTTC.

The CDR3, as DNA: TGCGCCAGCAGCCAAGTTCCGGGACTAGCGCCTTATTTT. Its translation: CASSQVPGLAPYF. The chain uses TRBV4-1 and TRBJ2-3; 10 bases align to TRBD2. V shed 1 base, J shed 15 bases, and the junction held 7 bases outside the gene matches. CDR3 length: 13 amino acids. CDR1 is MGHRA and CDR2 is YSYEKL in the germline V gene.

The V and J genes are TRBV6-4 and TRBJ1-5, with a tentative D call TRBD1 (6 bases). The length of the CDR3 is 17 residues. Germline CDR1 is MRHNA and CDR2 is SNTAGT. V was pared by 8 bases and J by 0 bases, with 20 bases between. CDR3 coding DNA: TGTGCCAGCCGCACCCGAGGGGGAAATTATAGCAATCAGCCCCAGCATTTT. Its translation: CASRTRGGNYSNQPQHF.

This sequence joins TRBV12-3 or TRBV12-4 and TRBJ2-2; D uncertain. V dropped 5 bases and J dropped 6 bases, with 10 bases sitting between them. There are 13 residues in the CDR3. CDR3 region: CASSPSGPGELFF. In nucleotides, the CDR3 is TGTGCCAGCAGTCCGTCGGGTCCCGGGGAGCTGTTTTTT.

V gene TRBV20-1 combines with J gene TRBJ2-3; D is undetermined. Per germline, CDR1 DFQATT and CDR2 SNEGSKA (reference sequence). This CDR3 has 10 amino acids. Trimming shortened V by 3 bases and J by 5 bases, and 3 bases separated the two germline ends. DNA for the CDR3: TGCAGTGCTAGGGTAGATACGCAGTATTTT. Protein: CSARVDTQYF.

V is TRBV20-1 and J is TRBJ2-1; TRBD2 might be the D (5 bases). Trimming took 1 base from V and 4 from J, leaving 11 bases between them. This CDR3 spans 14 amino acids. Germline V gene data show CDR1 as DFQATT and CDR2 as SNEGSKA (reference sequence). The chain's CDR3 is CSARVLRGYNEQFF. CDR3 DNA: TGCAGTGCTAGAGTCTTGCGCGGGTACAATGAGCAGTTCTTC.

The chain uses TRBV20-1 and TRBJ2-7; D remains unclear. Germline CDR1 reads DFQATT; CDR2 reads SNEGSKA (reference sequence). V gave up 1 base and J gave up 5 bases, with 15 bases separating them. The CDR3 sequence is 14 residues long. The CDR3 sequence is CSARAWAQSDEQYF. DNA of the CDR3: TGCAGTGCTAGAGCATGGGCGCAGTCGGACGAGCAGTACTTC.

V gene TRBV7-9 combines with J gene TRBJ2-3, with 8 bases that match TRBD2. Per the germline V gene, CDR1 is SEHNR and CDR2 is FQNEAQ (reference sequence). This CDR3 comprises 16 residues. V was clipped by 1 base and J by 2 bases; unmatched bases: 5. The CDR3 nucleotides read TGTGCCAGCAGCTTAGAGCGGGGGAGGACCACAGATACGCAGTATTTT. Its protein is CASSLERGRTTDTQYF. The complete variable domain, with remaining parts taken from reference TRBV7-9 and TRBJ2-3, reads DTGVSQNPRHKITKRGQNVTFRCDPISEHNRLYWYRQTLGQGPEFLTYFQNEAQLEKSRLLSDRFSAERPKGSFSTLEIQRTEQGDSAMYLCASSLERGRTTDTQYFGPGTRLTVL.

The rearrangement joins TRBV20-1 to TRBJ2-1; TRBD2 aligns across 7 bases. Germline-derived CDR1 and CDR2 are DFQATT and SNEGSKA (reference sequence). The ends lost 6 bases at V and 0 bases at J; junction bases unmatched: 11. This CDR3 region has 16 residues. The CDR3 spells CSANTRRGNSYNEQFF. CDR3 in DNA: TGCAGTGCCAATACTCGGCGGGGGAACTCCTACAATGAGCAGTTCTTC.

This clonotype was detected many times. In DNA form, the CDR3 reads TGTGCCACCAGTGCACATGGGGTCTGGACAGATACGCAGTATTTT. Protein: CATSAHGVWTDTQYF. The chain has TRBV24-1 and TRBJ2-3, with D hard to call. This CDR3 is built from 15 residues. Trimming shortened V by 5 bases and J by 3 bases, and 14 bases separated the two germline ends. Germline V gene lookup returns CDR1 KGHDR and CDR2 SFDVKD.

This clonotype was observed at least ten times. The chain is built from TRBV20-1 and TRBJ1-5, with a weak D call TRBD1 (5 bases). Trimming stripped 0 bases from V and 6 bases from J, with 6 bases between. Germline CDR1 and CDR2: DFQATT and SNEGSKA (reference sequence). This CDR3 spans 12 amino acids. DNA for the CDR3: TGCAGTGCTAGAGAGGGGGGTCAGCCCCAGCATTTT. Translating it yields CSAREGGQPQHF.

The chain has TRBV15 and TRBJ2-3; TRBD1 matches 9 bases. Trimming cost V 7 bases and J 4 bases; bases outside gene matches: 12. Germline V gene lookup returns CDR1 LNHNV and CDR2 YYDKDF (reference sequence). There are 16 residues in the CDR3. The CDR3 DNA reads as TGTGCCACCACCCTAGGGGGGACAGGGACGCCAGATACGCAGTATTTT. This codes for CATTLGGTGTPDTQYF.

The CDR3 DNA sequence: TGTGCCAGCAGTCCCCGGTTTGAGTTCACCAATGAGCAGTTCTTC. It encodes CASSPRFEFTNEQFF. V is TRBV6-4 and J is TRBJ2-1; D not resolved. The CDR3 extends over 15 amino acids. Trimming removed 5 bases from V and 6 bases from J, with 17 bases in between. The germline CDR1 and CDR2 sequences are MRHNA and SNTAGT.

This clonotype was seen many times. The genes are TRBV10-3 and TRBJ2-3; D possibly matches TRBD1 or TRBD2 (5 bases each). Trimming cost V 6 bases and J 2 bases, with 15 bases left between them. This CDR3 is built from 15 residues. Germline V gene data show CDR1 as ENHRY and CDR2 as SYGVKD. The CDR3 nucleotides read TGTGCCATCAGCGATTCGGGGCTAAACACAGATACGCAGTATTTT. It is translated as CAISDSGLNTDTQYF.

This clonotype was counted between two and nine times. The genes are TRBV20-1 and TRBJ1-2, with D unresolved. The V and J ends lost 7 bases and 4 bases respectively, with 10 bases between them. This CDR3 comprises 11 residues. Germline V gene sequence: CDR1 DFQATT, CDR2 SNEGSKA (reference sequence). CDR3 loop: CSVRSSYGYTF. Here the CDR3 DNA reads TGCAGTGTAAGAAGTTCCTATGGCTACACCTTC.

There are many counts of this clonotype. CDR3 in amino acids: CASSERGSSSGNTIYF. CDR3 in DNA: TGTGCCAGCAGTGAAAGGGGCTCCAGCTCTGGAAACACCATATATTTT. V and J are TRBV2 and TRBJ1-3, with D possibly being TRBD1 (5 bases). Germline values: CDR1 SNHLY, CDR2 FYNNEI. Trimming stripped 2 bases from V and 0 bases from J, with 11 bases between. The CDR3 sequence is 16 residues long.

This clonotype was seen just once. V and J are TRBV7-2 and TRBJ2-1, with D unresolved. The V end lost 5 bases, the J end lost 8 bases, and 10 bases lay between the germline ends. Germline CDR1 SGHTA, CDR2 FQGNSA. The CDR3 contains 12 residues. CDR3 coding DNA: TGTGCCAGCAGCCCCCTCGGACATGAGCAGTTCTTC. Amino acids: CASSPLGHEQFF.

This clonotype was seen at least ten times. In DNA form, the CDR3 reads TGCAGTGCTAGGGGGGCTCAAGAGACCCAGTACTTC. Residues: CSARGAQETQYF. The chain is built from TRBV20-1 and TRBJ2-5, with a weak D call TRBD1 (6 bases). This CDR3 region has 12 residues. CDR1 and CDR2 from the germline V gene are DFQATT and SNEGSKA (reference sequence). Between the trimmed V and J ends, which lost 3 bases and 2 bases, there was a span of 7 bases.

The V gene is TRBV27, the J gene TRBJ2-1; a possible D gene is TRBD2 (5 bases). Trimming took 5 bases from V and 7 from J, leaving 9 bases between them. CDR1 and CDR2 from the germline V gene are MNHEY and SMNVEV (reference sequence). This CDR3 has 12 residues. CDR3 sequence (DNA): TGTGCCAGCAGTGCTAGCTGGAATGAGCAGTTCTTC. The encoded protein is CASSASWNEQFF.

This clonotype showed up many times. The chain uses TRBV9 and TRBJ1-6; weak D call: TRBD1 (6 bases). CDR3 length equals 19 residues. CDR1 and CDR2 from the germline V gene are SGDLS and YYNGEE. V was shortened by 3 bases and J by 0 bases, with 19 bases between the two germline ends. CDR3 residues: CASSGDKGGGGSYNSPLHF. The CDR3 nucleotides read TGTGCCAGCAGCGGCGACAAGGGGGGCGGCGGCTCCTATAATTCACCCCTCCACTTT.